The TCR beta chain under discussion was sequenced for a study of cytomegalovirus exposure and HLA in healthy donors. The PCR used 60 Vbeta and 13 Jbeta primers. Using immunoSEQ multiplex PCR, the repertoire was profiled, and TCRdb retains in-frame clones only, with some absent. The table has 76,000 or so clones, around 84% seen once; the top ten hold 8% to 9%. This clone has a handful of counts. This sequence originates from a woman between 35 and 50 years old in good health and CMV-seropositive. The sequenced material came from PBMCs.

CDR3 sequence (DNA): TGTGCCAGCAGCGTACAGGGGAGTAGTGAGACCCAGTACTTC. Translated: CASSVQGSSETQYF. The gene calls are TRBV5-4 and TRBJ2-5, with 7 bases fitting TRBD1. J lost 5 bases, V lost 4 bases, and 8 bases had no gene match. The germline V gene has CDR1 SGHNT and CDR2 YYREEE (reference sequence). The CDR3 totals 14 residues.